What follows are 7 T cell receptor beta chains derived from one specimen sequenced in a study of blood T cell repertoires in COVID-19. Sequenced by immunoSEQ multiplex PCR; TCRdb stores in-frame clones only, minus some. The sample lists more than 110,000 clones; more than 80% were seen once. Sequencing was performed on peripheral blood. Receptors originate from a woman of 80 years or more in a cohort sampled during active or convalescent COVID-19.

This clone appeared once. The chain recombines TRBV6-1 with TRBJ1-4; D remains ambiguous. The CDR3 extends over 13 amino acids. Trimming took off 1 base at V and 10 bases at J, with 10 bases between the two ends. Germline V CDR1 and CDR2: MNHNS, SASEGT. The DNA for the CDR3 is TGTGCCAGCAGTGAAGGGGCAGAAGGAAAACTGTTTTTT. Amino acids: CASSEGAEGKLFF.

The chain couples TRBV30 to TRBJ1-4, with 9 bases matching TRBD1. Germline CDR1 and CDR2: GTSNPN and SVGIG (reference sequence). The CDR3 has 16 residues. With 4 bases clipped from V and 2 bases from J, the junction kept 8 bases outside the gene matches. The CDR3: CAWTPSGTGTNEKLFF. Written as DNA, the CDR3 is TGTGCCTGGACCCCCTCCGGGACAGGGACTAATGAAAAACTGTTTTTT.

V and J are TRBV9 and TRBJ1-3; perhaps TRBD1 as D (6 bases). With 0 bases removed from V and 2 bases from J, the gap between germline ends came to 9 bases. Germline V gene sequence: CDR1 SGDLS, CDR2 YYNGEE. The CDR3 runs to 15 residues. The CDR3 region is CASSVEQGTGNTIYF. The CDR3 coding sequence is TGTGCCAGCAGCGTAGAACAGGGTACTGGAAACACCATATATTTT.

The genes are TRBV9 and TRBJ1-6; the D gene is possibly TRBD1 (5 bases). This CDR3 has 14 amino acids. Germline values: CDR1 SGDLS, CDR2 YYNGEE. V was trimmed by 4 bases and J by 8 bases, leaving 13 bases between them. The DNA for the CDR3 is TGTGCCAGCAGCAATTCCAGGGTGCATTCACCCCTCCACTTT. Its protein product is CASSNSRVHSPLHF.

The chain combines TRBV29-1 with TRBJ1-4; possible D gene TRBD1, 5 bases. The CDR3 has 14 residues. V was cut by 4 bases and J by 3 bases, with 12 bases left in between. CDR1 is SQVTM, CDR2 ANQGSEA, per germline. In DNA form, the CDR3 reads TGCAGCGTTGCCCCGGGGGTAGCTAATGAAAAACTGTTTTTT. Encoded protein: CSVAPGVANEKLFF.

J is TRBJ2-3 and V is TRBV5-4; 7 bases fit TRBD1. V was pared by 3 bases and J by 0 bases, with 7 bases of the junction left unmatched. The CDR3 runs 16 residues. Germline CDR1 and CDR2: SGHNT and YYREEE (reference sequence). CDR3 loop: CASSSPRDRSTDTQYF. Here the CDR3 DNA reads TGTGCCAGCAGCTCGCCCCGGGACAGAAGCACAGATACGCAGTATTTT.

The genes are TRBV19 and TRBJ2-5, with 9 bases lining up with TRBD1. The V gene end was trimmed by 3 bases and the J gene end by 4 bases; junction bases not matched to a gene: 6. The V gene's germline CDR1 is LNHDA and CDR2 SQIVND (reference sequence). The CDR3 is 15 residues long. This CDR3 reads CASSMGTGLGETQYF. The CDR3, as DNA: TGTGCCAGTAGTATGGGGACAGGGTTGGGAGAGACCCAGTACTTC.